What follows are 14 T cell receptor beta chains derived from one specimen sequenced in a study of T cell responses to AZD1222 COVID-19 vaccine. Measured with immunoSEQ multiplex PCR; TCRdb has only the in-frame clones, and not every one. Found here are about 110,000 clones, 85% to 95% of them singletons; the top ten hold roughly 5.6%. Sequenced here: peripheral blood, sampled 28 days after the second AZD1222 dose. Receptors were obtained from an adult who received the AZD1222 COVID-19 vaccine.

For this clone: The junction shows a germline mismatch at one end, possibly a read error. The chain couples TRBV3-1 (or the pseudogene TRBV3-2) to TRBJ2-3; 10 bases line up with TRBD2. Looked up from germline, CDR1 is LGHDT and CDR2 is YNNKEL (reference sequence). The CDR3 totals 17 residues. CDR3 coding DNA: TGTGCCAGCAGCAAAGACCCTAGCGGGAGTTTGGCAGATACGCAGTATTTT. Protein product: CASSKDPSGSLADTQYF.

This chain links TRBV7-2 with TRBJ1-2; D gene ambiguous. Trimming removed 4 bases at V and 8 bases at J, with 17 bases between. The germline V gene has CDR1 SGHTA and CDR2 FQGNSA. The CDR3 totals 14 residues. The CDR3 loop is CASSSHLGRGGYTF. As DNA, the CDR3 is TGTGCCAGCAGCTCCCACCTAGGTCGCGGGGGCTACACCTTC.

The J gene is TRBJ2-7, the V gene TRBV4-1, with D possibly matching TRBD2 (6 bases). Germline V gene lookup returns CDR1 MGHRA and CDR2 YSYEKL. Trimming shortened V by 2 bases and J by 0 bases, and 11 bases separated the two germline ends. This CDR3 is 15 amino acids long. The CDR3: CASSQRMGGSYEQYF. CDR3 nucleotides: TGCGCCAGCAGCCAAAGAATGGGGGGCTCCTACGAGCAGTACTTC.

The genes are TRBV27 and TRBJ1-4, with D possibly being TRBD1 (6 bases). V gave up 2 bases and J gave up 1 base, with 11 bases separating them. CDR3 length: 16 residues. Germline V gene sequence: CDR1 MNHEY, CDR2 SMNVEV (reference sequence). In nucleotides, the CDR3 is TGTGCCAGCAGTTTAAAGGGGGGTATAACTAATGAAAAACTGTTTTTT. It codes for CASSLKGGITNEKLFF.

The V and J genes are TRBV4-3 and TRBJ2-7, with D unresolved. The germline V gene has CDR1 LGHNA and CDR2 YSLEER. Trimming removed 0 bases at V and 0 bases at J, with 12 bases between. CDR3 length: 16 amino acids. The CDR3 DNA reads TGCGCCAGCAGCCAAGATTTGGCGCTTAGCTCCTACGAGCAGTACTTC. Encoded protein: CASSQDLALSSYEQYF.

The chain couples TRBV6-1 to TRBJ1-6; no reliable D call. Germline V gene sequence: CDR1 MNHNS, CDR2 SASEGT. Trimming shortened V by 0 bases and J by 5 bases, and 8 bases separated the two germline ends. CDR3 length: 15 residues. This CDR3 reads CASSEAEGDNSPLHF. The CDR3 region has the DNA TGTGCCAGCAGTGAAGCGGAGGGTGATAATTCACCCCTCCACTTT.

The V gene is TRBV6-5, the J gene TRBJ2-2, with D perhaps matching TRBD1 (6 bases). The CDR3 consists of 14 residues. The germline V gene has CDR1 MNHEY and CDR2 SVGAGI. The ends were cut back, 7 bases at V and 3 bases at J, with 12 bases in the middle. The CDR3: CASKGHRDTGELFF. CDR3 bases: TGTGCCAGCAAGGGACATCGAGACACCGGGGAGCTGTTTTTT.

The rearrangement joins TRBV5-4 to TRBJ2-7; the D is unclear. The length of the CDR3 is 17 residues. Between the trimmed V and J ends, which lost 3 bases and 0 bases, there was a span of 19 bases. Germline V gene lookup returns CDR1 SGHNT and CDR2 YYREEE (reference sequence). The CDR3 is CASSSAKAGRSSYEQYF. The CDR3 DNA is TGTGCCAGCAGCTCCGCCAAGGCTGGCAGGAGCTCCTACGAGCAGTACTTC.

This chain uses TRBV4-3 with TRBJ2-2; 14 bases line up with TRBD2. Germline CDR1 and CDR2: LGHNA and YSLEER. This CDR3 region has 19 residues. The junction had 10 bases not matched to a gene; V was cut back by 0 bases and J by 7 bases. This chain's CDR3 is CASSQETPGTSGRSGELFF. CDR3 coding DNA: TGCGCCAGCAGCCAAGAAACCCCCGGGACTAGCGGGAGAAGCGGGGAGCTGTTTTTT.

This chain uses TRBV6-2 or TRBV6-3 with TRBJ2-5; the match to TRBD2 covers 7 bases. The CDR3 is 16 amino acids. Trimming at V came to 5 bases and at J to 2 bases, leaving 11 bases not matched to a gene. Per the germline V gene, CDR1 is MNHEY and CDR2 is SVGEGT. Here the CDR3 DNA reads TGTGCCAGCAGTCCCCACTATCCGGGGGGTCAAGAGACCCAGTACTTC. Protein: CASSPHYPGGQETQYF.

With regard to this clone: Other DNA sequences in this specimen translate into the identical CDR3. The chain is built from TRBV7-8 and TRBJ1-1; 7 bases map to TRBD1. This CDR3 spans 15 amino acids. Germline values: CDR1 SGHVS, CDR2 FQNEAQ. V shed 1 base and J 4 bases; nucleotides not matched to a gene: 6. For the CDR3, the DNA is TGTGCCAGCAGCTTAGTTAGTGCAGGGGGCACTGAAGCTTTCTTT. It specifies CASSLVSAGGTEAFF.

The chain employs TRBV7-2 and TRBJ2-1; 9 bases agree with TRBD1. The junction had 4 bases not matched to a gene; V was cut back by 1 base and J by 3 bases. Germline V gives CDR1 SGHTA, CDR2 FQGNSA. The CDR3 totals 16 residues. The CDR3 sequence is CASSLVKGQGYNEQFF. The CDR3 coding sequence is TGTGCCAGCAGCTTAGTAAAGGGACAGGGCTACAATGAGCAGTTCTTC. The whole variable domain, remainder taken from reference TRBV7-2 and TRBJ2-1, is GAGVSQSPSNKVTEKGKDVELRCDPISGHTALYWYRQSLGQGLEFLIYFQGNSAPDKSGLPSDRFSAERTGGSVSTLTIQRTQQEDSAVYLCASSLVKGQGYNEQFFGPGTRLTVL.

V and J are TRBV19 and TRBJ2-1, with 8 bases lining up with TRBD1. Germline V gene data show CDR1 as LNHDA and CDR2 as SQIVND (reference sequence). With 7 bases clipped from V and 0 bases from J, the junction kept 5 bases outside the gene matches. The CDR3 is 15 amino acids. In DNA, the CDR3 is TGTGCCAGTACCCCGGGACAGGCCTCCTACAATGAGCAGTTCTTC. This translates into CASTPGQASYNEQFF.

CDR3 region: CASSMGSGELFF. The CDR3 DNA sequence: TGTGCCAGTAGTATGGGGTCCGGGGAGCTGTTTTTT. The V gene is TRBV19, the J gene TRBJ2-2; the D is unclear. The CDR3 has 12 residues. V lost 3 bases and J 6 bases, leaving 5 bases between the germline ends. Germline CDR1 and CDR2: LNHDA and SQIVND (reference sequence).